The 17 T cell receptor beta chains below were found in one sample sequenced in a study of blood T cell repertoires in COVID-19. TCRdb's copy holds only in-frame clones and misses some; the assay was immunoSEQ multiplex PCR. The table has fewer than 95,000 clones, 80% to 90% seen once. Sequencing was performed on peripheral blood. Every receptor here comes from a man in his fifties or sixties with acute or convalescent COVID-19.

The chain couples TRBV18 to TRBJ1-3; 8 bases are shared with TRBD1. The CDR3 consists of 14 residues. Germline V gives CDR1 KGHSH, CDR2 LQKENI. V lost 6 bases and J lost 7; bases outside the gene matches: 8. The CDR3 reads CASSETGDRNTIYF. DNA of the CDR3: TGTGCCAGCTCCGAGACAGGGGACCGCAACACCATATATTTT.

This chain uses TRBV27 with TRBJ1-2; a possible D gene is TRBD1 (5 bases). V was pared by 9 bases and J by 5 bases, with 10 bases between. The length of the CDR3 is 11 residues. Germline CDR1 is MNHEY and CDR2 is SMNVEV (reference sequence). CDR3 sequence (DNA): TGTGCCAGTTCTGGGGCATATGGCTACACCTTC. As protein: CASSGAYGYTF.

The chain couples TRBV27 to TRBJ1-5; D is unresolved. CDR1 and CDR2 (germline): MNHEY, SMNVEV (reference sequence). V was trimmed by 3 bases and J by 7 bases, leaving 10 bases between them. The CDR3 has 13 amino acids. The CDR3 region is CASSFRGNQPQHF. The CDR3 coding sequence is TGTGCCAGCAGTTTTAGAGGGAACCAGCCCCAGCATTTT.

This rearrangement joins TRBV6-6 to TRBJ2-1, with D possibly TRBD2 on 6 matching bases. The CDR3 loop spans 17 amino acids. Germline V CDR1 and CDR2: MNHNY, SVGAGI (reference sequence). Trimming removed 5 bases from V and 4 bases from J, with 21 bases in between. CDR3 bases: TGTGCCAGCAGTCCCCCCCCGGGGGAGAAAAGTTACAATGAGCAGTTCTTC. Encoded protein: CASSPPPGEKSYNEQFF.

The J gene is TRBJ2-3, the V gene TRBV9; 9 nucleotides match TRBD1. The junction had 7 bases not matched to a gene; V was cut back by 4 bases and J by 1 base. CDR1 and CDR2 from the germline V gene are SGDLS and YYNGEE. This CDR3 comprises 16 residues. The CDR3 region is CASSSLRTGGTDTQYF. The CDR3 DNA follows: TGTGCCAGCAGCTCCCTTCGGACAGGGGGCACAGATACGCAGTATTTT.

This clone was seen only once. The chain uses TRBV4-1 and TRBJ1-2; D remains ambiguous. V was trimmed by 1 base and J by 3 bases, leaving 6 bases between them. The CDR3 has 13 residues. The germline gives CDR1 MGHRA, CDR2 YSYEKL. The CDR3 here is CASSQGTDYGYTF. CDR3 sequence (DNA): TGCGCCAGCAGCCAAGGAACGGACTATGGCTACACCTTC.

This chain joins TRBV10-3 and TRBJ1-1; D is uncertain. The length of the CDR3 is 13 residues. CDR1 and CDR2 (germline): ENHRY, SYGVKD. The ends were cut back, 11 bases at V and 3 bases at J, with 16 bases in the middle. The CDR3 sequence is CAPPRGAHTEAFF. CDR3 sequence (DNA): TGTGCCCCCCCTCGAGGCGCGCACACTGAAGCTTTCTTT.

The genes are TRBV28 and TRBJ1-1; perhaps TRBD1 as D (6 bases). The germline gives CDR1 MDHEN, CDR2 SYDVKM. V was trimmed by 7 bases and J by 1 base, leaving 10 bases between them. This CDR3 has 13 residues. The DNA for the CDR3 is TGTGCCAGCATTGGGGGCGCGAACACTGAAGCTTTCTTT. It is translated as CASIGGANTEAFF.

The chain uses TRBV28 and TRBJ2-1; 11 bases match TRBD1. V lost 5 bases, J lost 6 bases, and 6 bases stayed unmatched. CDR1 and CDR2 (germline): MDHEN, SYDVKM. The CDR3 contains 15 residues. CDR3 region: CASSPTGTGGNEQFF. DNA of the CDR3: TGTGCCAGCAGTCCAACCGGGACAGGGGGCAATGAGCAGTTCTTC.

The V and J genes are TRBV6-1 and TRBJ2-2; 12 bases fit TRBD2. CDR3 length equals 16 residues. V dropped 0 bases and J dropped 7; count of bases not matched to a gene: 3. Germline V gene data show CDR1 as MNHNS and CDR2 as SASEGT. CDR3: CASSEALAGGFGELFF. CDR3 coding DNA: TGTGCCAGCAGTGAAGCCCTAGCGGGGGGGTTCGGGGAGCTGTTTTTT.

The chain has TRBV5-5 and TRBJ1-3, with 8 bases that match TRBD1. From germline, CDR1 is SGHKS and CDR2 YYEKEE (reference sequence). The CDR3 length is 16 residues. V shed 4 bases and J 2 bases; nucleotides not matched to a gene: 8. The CDR3 nucleotides are TGTGCCAGCAGCCGCGGGCAGGGGGCCCCTGGAAACACCATATATTTT. Protein: CASSRGQGAPGNTIYF.

A single count supports this clone. The genes are TRBV4-2 and TRBJ2-1; TRBD1 might be the D (6 bases). V lost 0 bases, J lost 0 bases, and 12 bases lay in between. The CDR3 is made up of 17 amino acids. In germline, CDR1 is LGHNA, CDR2 YNFKEQ. In nucleotides, the CDR3 is TGTGCCAGCAGCCAAGATGAGGGGACAAGCTCCTACAATGAGCAGTTCTTC. Translated, it gives CASSQDEGTSSYNEQFF.

The rearrangement joins TRBV4-1 to TRBJ1-6; D possibly corresponds to TRBD1 (6 bases). The CDR3 contains 15 residues. The germline V and J ends were trimmed by 0 bases and 6 bases, with 9 bases remaining between them. From germline, CDR1 is MGHRA and CDR2 YSYEKL. As DNA, the CDR3 is TGCGCCAGCAGCCAAGATGGACAGACTAATTCACCCCTCCACTTT. Protein: CASSQDGQTNSPLHF.

CDR3 protein: CASSIGTGGYGNTIYF. The CDR3 DNA is TGTGCCAGCAGTATCGGGACAGGGGGTTATGGAAACACCATATATTTT. The chain couples TRBV6-6 to TRBJ1-3, with TRBD1 matching over 11 bases. With V trimmed by 5 bases and J by 3 bases, 6 bases remained unmatched. Per germline, CDR1 MNHNY and CDR2 SVGAGI (reference sequence). This CDR3 spans 16 amino acids.

The chain recombines TRBV10-3 with TRBJ1-1; D gene unclear. The CDR3 runs to 12 residues. The V end lost 6 bases, the J end lost 4 bases, and 9 bases lay between the germline ends. Germline V gives CDR1 ENHRY, CDR2 SYGVKD. This CDR3 reads CAIRGGSTEAFF. The CDR3 DNA sequence: TGTGCCATCAGGGGAGGGAGCACTGAAGCTTTCTTT.

The chain recombines TRBV6-6 with TRBJ1-4; possibly TRBD1 for D (5 bases). Trimming took off 5 bases at V and 7 bases at J, with 14 bases between the two ends. The germline CDR1 and CDR2 sequences are MNHNY and SVGAGI (reference sequence). The CDR3 totals 14 residues. Here the CDR3 reads CASSLTSGGEKLFF. Written as DNA, the CDR3 is TGTGCCAGCAGTCTTACTAGCGGGGGTGAAAAACTGTTTTTT.

The rearrangement links TRBV9 to TRBJ2-2; D remains ambiguous. The CDR3 spans 14 residues. Germline values: CDR1 SGDLS, CDR2 YYNGEE. V lost 1 base and J lost 4, with 8 bases in between. CDR3 DNA sequence: TGTGCCAGCAGCGTACTCACGGGCACCGGGGAGCTGTTTTTT. The encoded protein is CASSVLTGTGELFF.